One sample yielded the 25 T cell receptor beta chains listed below, sequenced in a study of Ad26.COV2.S vaccination and SARS-CoV-2 variants. As for treatment: about 20 received Ad26.COV2.S at low or high dose, single or two shots; roughly five received placebo; per-sample allocation not given. Sampling happened 63 days after the first vaccine or placebo injection. The protocol was immunoSEQ multiplex PCR, while the TCRdb copy is restricted to in-frame clones and leaves out a portion. The sample gives roughly 460,000 clones, 80% to 90% of which show up once; 1.5% to 2% is in the top ten. This specimen consisted of peripheral blood, obtained in a trial of Ad26.COV2.S vaccine versus placebo. The receptors were gathered from a person aged 18-60 years who received the Ad26.COV2.S COVID-19 vaccine or a placebo.

The J gene is TRBJ2-3, the V gene TRBV7-3; TRBD2 is a possible D gene (6 bases). Trimming pared 5 bases from V and 5 bases from J, leaving 14 bases between. CDR3 length: 14 residues. Germline values: CDR1 SGHTA, CDR2 FQGTGA. CDR3 in DNA: TGTGCCAGCAGCCCCTCGGGAGTGGGAGATACGCAGTATTTT. It encodes CASSPSGVGDTQYF.

V is TRBV6-5 and J is TRBJ2-7; D uncertain. CDR1 and CDR2 (germline): MNHEY, SVGAGI. The CDR3 totals 14 residues. Trimming removed 6 bases at V and 2 bases at J, with 14 bases between. The CDR3 DNA sequence: TGTGCCAGCAGAAAAACGGACGGAGCCTACGAGCAGTACTTC. This gives the protein CASRKTDGAYEQYF.

This sequence joins TRBV14 and TRBJ1-2; D remains ambiguous. The CDR3 length is 14 residues. Trimming shortened V by 5 bases and J by 3 bases, and 13 bases separated the two germline ends. The germline V gene has CDR1 SGHDN and CDR2 FVKESK. CDR3 DNA: TGTGCCAGCAGCTTCGGGCCAGCCCACTATGGCTACACCTTC. Translation: CASSFGPAHYGYTF.

The chain recombines TRBV24-1 with TRBJ2-1; TRBD1 or TRBD2 may be the D gene (5 bases each). Trimming removed 4 bases from V and 2 bases from J, with 8 bases in between. In germline, CDR1 is KGHDR, CDR2 SFDVKD. The CDR3 extends over 14 amino acids. In DNA, the CDR3 is TGTGCCACCAGTGAGGGACCAACCTACAATGAGCAGTTCTTC. It codes for CATSEGPTYNEQFF.

The chain links TRBV6-5 to TRBJ1-6, with 9 nucleotides matching TRBD1. V was clipped by 5 bases and J by 7 bases; unmatched bases: 6. The CDR3 sequence is 15 residues long. Per germline, CDR1 MNHEY and CDR2 SVGAGI. CDR3: CASSLITGGNSPLHF. CDR3 DNA: TGTGCCAGCAGTCTCATCACAGGGGGCAATTCACCCCTCCACTTT.

This sequence joins TRBV18 and TRBJ2-5; TRBD1 matches 7 bases. The CDR3 is 13 amino acids. Germline V gene lookup returns CDR1 KGHSH and CDR2 LQKENI. Losses at the gene ends were 5 bases for V and 5 bases for J; bases not matched to a gene: 5. The CDR3 bases are TGTGCCAGCTCATCGCTACAGGGGGAGACCCAGTACTTC. Translation gives CASSSLQGETQYF.

V and J are TRBV6-1 and TRBJ2-1, with TRBD2 identical over 12 bases. The junction had 0 bases not matched to a gene; V was cut back by 2 bases and J by 4 bases. Germline-derived CDR1 and CDR2 are MNHNS and SASEGT. The CDR3 extends over 15 amino acids. In nucleotides, the CDR3 is TGTGCCAGCAGTGAACTAGCGGGGGGGTACAATGAGCAGTTCTTC. Translation gives CASSELAGGYNEQFF.

This chain links TRBV18 with TRBJ2-5; 11 positions match TRBD2. Trimming cost V 3 bases and J 8 bases; bases outside gene matches: 5. Germline CDR1 reads KGHSH; CDR2 reads LQKENI. The CDR3 has 14 residues. The CDR3 sequence is CASSPSGLAVTQYF. CDR3 in DNA: TGTGCCAGCTCACCCTCGGGACTAGCGGTTACCCAGTACTTC.

Many counts were recorded for this clone. CDR3 protein: CASILRGNTIYF. CDR3 DNA sequence: TGTGCCAGCATTCTGAGGGGAAACACCATATATTTT. The chain uses TRBV12-3 or TRBV12-4 and TRBJ1-3; D unresolved. The CDR3 totals 12 residues. V was cut by 7 bases and J by 4 bases, with 8 bases left in between.

J is TRBJ2-5 and V is TRBV28; unclear D gene. The CDR3 has 14 amino acids. Germline V gene lookup returns CDR1 MDHEN and CDR2 SYDVKM. Trimming left V 2 bases short and J 5 bases short, with 12 bases between. CDR3 in amino acids: CASSLIPGQETQYF. The CDR3 DNA sequence: TGTGCCAGCAGTTTAATCCCCGGTCAGGAGACCCAGTACTTC.

V usage is TRBV30 and J usage is TRBJ1-2; TRBD1 aligns across 8 bases. V shed 3 bases, J shed 9 bases, and the junction held 3 bases outside the gene matches. Per germline, CDR1 GTSNPN and CDR2 SVGIG (reference sequence). CDR3 length equals 11 residues. The CDR3 DNA follows: TGTGCCTGGAGCAACAGGGGGAGCTACACCTTC. Its translation: CAWSNRGSYTF.

The chain carries TRBV5-5 and TRBJ2-1; no definite D call. This CDR3 has 15 residues. Trimming cost V 2 bases and J 1 base, with 10 bases left between them. CDR1 is SGHKS and CDR2 is YYEKEE in the germline V gene (reference sequence). DNA for the CDR3: TGTGCCAGCAGCTTATTGGCGGTTTCCTACAATGAGCAGTTCTTC. It is translated as CASSLLAVSYNEQFF.

The gene calls are TRBV25-1 and TRBJ2-1; 9 positions agree with TRBD2. The CDR3 is 16 amino acids. J was trimmed by 4 bases and V by 0 bases; bases with no gene match: 4. Germline V CDR1 and CDR2: MGHDK, SYGVNS. The CDR3 sequence: CASSEYSSGKYNEQFF. For the CDR3, the DNA is TGTGCCAGCAGTGAATATTCTAGCGGGAAGTACAATGAGCAGTTCTTC.

CDR3 DNA: TGCAGCGTTGAGAGCGACCCCTACGAGCAGTACTTC. Its protein is CSVESDPYEQYF. The V gene is TRBV29-1, the J gene TRBJ2-7; D uncertain. With 3 bases removed from V and 2 bases from J, the gap between germline ends came to 8 bases. Germline V lookup: CDR1 SQVTM, CDR2 ANQGSEA. This CDR3 contains 12 residues.

The J gene is TRBJ2-6, the V gene TRBV19; D gene unclear. The CDR3 spans 14 residues. The V gene's germline CDR1 is LNHDA and CDR2 SQIVND (reference sequence). With 3 bases removed from V and 4 bases from J, the gap between germline ends came to 7 bases. This CDR3 reads CASSIGGGANVLTF. The CDR3, as DNA: TGTGCCAGTAGTATTGGTGGAGGGGCCAACGTCCTGACTTTC.

This chain connects TRBV9 to TRBJ2-7; D could derive from TRBD1 or TRBD2 (5 bases each). The CDR3 consists of 15 residues. The ends were cut back, 4 bases at V and 3 bases at J, with 17 bases in the middle. Germline CDR1 is SGDLS and CDR2 is YYNGEE. The CDR3 loop is CASSPALGRNYEQYF. The CDR3 coding sequence is TGTGCCAGCAGCCCCGCCTTGGGACGGAACTACGAGCAGTACTTC.

The V call is TRBV28, the J call TRBJ2-5, with 11 nucleotides matching TRBD2. This CDR3 spans 15 amino acids. Germline-derived CDR1 and CDR2 are MDHEN and SYDVKM. V lost 8 bases to trimming and J lost 4 bases; unmatched junction nucleotides: 9. The CDR3 DNA is TGTGCCAGCCTCCCCGGGACTAGCGGAAGAGAGACCCAGTACTTC. Protein: CASLPGTSGRETQYF.

This clone is a singleton in its sample. The J gene is TRBJ2-1, the V gene TRBV7-9; no clear D gene. Germline values: CDR1 SEHNR, CDR2 FQNEAQ (reference sequence). The CDR3 loop spans 14 amino acids. Trimming pared 5 bases from V and 7 bases from J, leaving 15 bases between. The CDR3 DNA sequence: TGTGCCAGCAGCAAAAACGACGTAAGGAATGAGCAGTTCTTC. Its protein is CASSKNDVRNEQFF.

The chain employs TRBV7-3 and TRBJ1-2; 8 bases fit TRBD1. This CDR3 has 15 amino acids. The germline gives CDR1 SGHTA, CDR2 FQGTGA. Trimming removed 2 bases from V and 4 bases from J; junction bases left unmatched: 6. CDR3: CASSLGQGDVYGYTF. In DNA, the CDR3 is TGTGCCAGCAGCTTAGGACAGGGTGACGTCTATGGCTACACCTTC.

The chain has TRBV6-6 and TRBJ1-5, with a tentative D call TRBD1 (5 bases). This CDR3 has 15 residues. V lost 5 bases and J lost 9, with 20 bases in between. Germline loops: CDR1 MNHNY, CDR2 SVGAGI (reference sequence). The CDR3 region is CASSPTGTGTGPQHF. The CDR3 bases are TGTGCCAGCAGTCCTACCGGGACGGGGACCGGGCCCCAGCATTTT.

This sequence joins TRBV9 and TRBJ1-4, with D hard to call. This CDR3 is 14 amino acids long. Germline CDR1 SGDLS, CDR2 YYNGEE. Trimming cost V 0 bases and J 4 bases, with 7 bases left between them. DNA for the CDR3: TGTGCCAGCAGCGTAGCAGCTATTAATGAAAAACTGTTTTTT. As protein: CASSVAAINEKLFF.

The chain uses TRBV30 and TRBJ1-5; TRBD1 agrees at 7 bases. The germline V gene encodes CDR1 GTSNPN and CDR2 SVGIG (reference sequence). The V and J ends lost 2 bases and 7 bases, in that order; junction bases with no gene match: 14. This CDR3 contains 16 residues. The CDR3: CAWSHYNRGGKQPQHF. The CDR3 nucleotides read TGTGCCTGGAGTCATTATAACAGGGGAGGGAAACAGCCCCAGCATTTT.

The chain uses TRBV30 and TRBJ1-2; 10 nucleotides align to TRBD1. Trimming took 4 bases from V and 4 from J; bases not matched to a gene: 9. The CDR3 has 15 amino acids. Germline V gene data show CDR1 as GTSNPN and CDR2 as SVGIG (reference sequence). The CDR3 loop reads CAWTGTGAPPYGYTF. The CDR3 coding sequence is TGTGCCTGGACCGGGACAGGGGCACCACCCTATGGCTACACCTTC.

This chain connects TRBV9 to TRBJ2-1; 9 positions agree with TRBD2. V gave up 4 bases and J gave up 2 bases; unmatched junction bases: 7. The CDR3 sequence is 16 residues long. Germline lookup yields CDR1 SGDLS and CDR2 YYNGEE. CDR3 protein: CASSQSGRKTYNEQFF. CDR3 nucleotides: TGTGCCAGCAGCCAGAGCGGGAGGAAGACCTACAATGAGCAGTTCTTC.

The rearrangement links TRBV6-2 or TRBV6-3 to TRBJ1-2, with D hard to call. The germline V gene encodes CDR1 MNHEY and CDR2 SVGEGT. Trimming shortened V by 2 bases and J by 10 bases, and 14 bases separated the two germline ends. The CDR3 consists of 13 residues. The CDR3 region has the DNA TGTGCCAGCAGTTACCTGATACGGCGGGACTACACCTTC. It specifies CASSYLIRRDYTF.